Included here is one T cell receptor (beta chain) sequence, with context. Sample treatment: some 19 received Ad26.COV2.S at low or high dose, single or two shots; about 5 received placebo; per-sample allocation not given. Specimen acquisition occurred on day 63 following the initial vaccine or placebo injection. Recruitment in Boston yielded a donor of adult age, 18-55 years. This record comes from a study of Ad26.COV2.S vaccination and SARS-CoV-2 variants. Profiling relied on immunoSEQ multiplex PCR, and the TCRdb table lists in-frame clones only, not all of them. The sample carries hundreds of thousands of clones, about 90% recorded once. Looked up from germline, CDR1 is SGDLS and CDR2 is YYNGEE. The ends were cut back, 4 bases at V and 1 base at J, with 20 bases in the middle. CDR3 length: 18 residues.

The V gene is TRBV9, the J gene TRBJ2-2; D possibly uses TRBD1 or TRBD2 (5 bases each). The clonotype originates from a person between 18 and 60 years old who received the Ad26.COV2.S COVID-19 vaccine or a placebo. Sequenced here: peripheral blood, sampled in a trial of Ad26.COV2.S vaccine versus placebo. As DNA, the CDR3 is TGTGCCAGCAGCCCCCGAGCCCCCGGGACGGTGAACACCGGGGAGCTGTTTTTT. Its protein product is CASSPRAPGTVNTGELFF.